One sample yielded the 4 T cell receptor beta chains listed below, sequenced in a study of blood T cells in healthy people across ages. Next came a second PCR, run for about 6 to 12 cycles, which used a sample-barcoded 5' primer along with a J-beta primer mix. Each CDR3 protein gets one entry after TCRdb re-called the 5' RACE reads with MiXCR. Of around 1,800,000 distinct CDR3 sequences in the sample, roughly two fifths were seen once. The sequencing sample was made of blood. These receptors all stem from a human donor in good health.

This clonotype has a handful of counts. The J gene is TRBJ2-7, the V gene TRBV7-2; D is undetermined. Trimming stripped 3 bases from V and 2 bases from J, with 11 bases between. Germline assignment: CDR1 SGHTA and CDR2 FQGNSA. This CDR3 contains 14 residues. The chain's CDR3 is CASSFTVGAYEQYF. CDR3 nucleotide sequence: TGTGCCAGCAGCTTCACGGTCGGAGCCTACGAGCAGTACTTC.

The chain combines TRBV10-3 with TRBJ1-5, with 8 bases fitting TRBD1. The CDR3 length is 15 residues. CDR1 is ENHRY, CDR2 SYGVKD, per germline. Unmatched junction bases numbered 0, after V lost 2 bases and J lost 0 bases. For the CDR3, the DNA is TGTGCCATCAGTGAGGGGACAGGTAGCAATCAGCCCCAGCATTTT. It codes for CAISEGTGSNQPQHF.

V and J are TRBV20-1 and TRBJ1-2, with 9 positions matching TRBD1. This CDR3 region has 15 residues. CDR1 and CDR2 from the germline V gene are DFQATT and SNEGSKA (reference sequence). V shed 7 bases and J 4 bases; nucleotides not matched to a gene: 13. CDR3 in DNA: TGCAGTGTCCGGACAGGGGAAGGCTTATTCTATGGCTACACCTTC. Translation gives CSVRTGEGLFYGYTF.

The chain has TRBV20-1 and TRBJ1-5; D gene ambiguous. Germline values: CDR1 DFQATT, CDR2 SNEGSKA (reference sequence). The CDR3 is 15 residues long. V shed 0 bases and J shed 7 bases, with 16 bases lying between them. The CDR3 coding sequence is TGCAGTGCTAGAGATCGGGCTGCCCCTGGGCAGCCCCAGCATTTT. Translating gives CSARDRAAPGQPQHF.